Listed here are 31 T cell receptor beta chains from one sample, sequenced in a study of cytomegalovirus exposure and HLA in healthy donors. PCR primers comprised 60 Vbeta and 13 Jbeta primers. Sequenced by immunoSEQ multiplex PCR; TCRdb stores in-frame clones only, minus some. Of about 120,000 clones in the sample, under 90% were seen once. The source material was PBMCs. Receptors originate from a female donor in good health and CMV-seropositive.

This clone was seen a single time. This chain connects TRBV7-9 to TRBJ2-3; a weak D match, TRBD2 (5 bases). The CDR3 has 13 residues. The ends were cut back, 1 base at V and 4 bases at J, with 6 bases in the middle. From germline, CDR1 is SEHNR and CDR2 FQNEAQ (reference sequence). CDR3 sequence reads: CASSLVGADTQYF. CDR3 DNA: TGTGCCAGCAGCTTAGTCGGGGCAGATACGCAGTATTTT.

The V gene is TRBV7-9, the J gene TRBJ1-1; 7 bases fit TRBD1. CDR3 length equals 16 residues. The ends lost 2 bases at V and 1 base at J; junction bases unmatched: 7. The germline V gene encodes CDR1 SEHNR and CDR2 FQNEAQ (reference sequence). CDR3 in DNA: TGTGCCAGCAGCTTAAGGGGGACAGAGCCGAACACTGAAGCTTTCTTT. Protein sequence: CASSLRGTEPNTEAFF.

The CDR3 sequence: CASRNDRGSGNTIYF. The CDR3 coding sequence is TGTGCCAGCAGGAATGACAGGGGGTCGGGAAACACCATATATTTT. The chain couples TRBV11-2 to TRBJ1-3, with 9 positions matching TRBD1. Germline V gives CDR1 SGHAT, CDR2 FQNNGV. This CDR3 is built from 15 residues. Trimming cost V 6 bases and J 4 bases; bases outside gene matches: 7.

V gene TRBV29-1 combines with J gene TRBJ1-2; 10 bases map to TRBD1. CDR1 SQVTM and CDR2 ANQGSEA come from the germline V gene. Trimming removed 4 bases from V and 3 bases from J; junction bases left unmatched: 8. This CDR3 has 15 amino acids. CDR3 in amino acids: CSVGGQGNRDYGYTF. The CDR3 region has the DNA TGCAGCGTTGGGGGACAGGGGAATCGGGACTATGGCTACACCTTC.

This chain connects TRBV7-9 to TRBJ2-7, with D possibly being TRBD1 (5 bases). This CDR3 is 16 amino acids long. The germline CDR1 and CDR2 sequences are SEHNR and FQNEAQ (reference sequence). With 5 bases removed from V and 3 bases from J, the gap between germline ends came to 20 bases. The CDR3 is CASSRGPGVAIYEQYF. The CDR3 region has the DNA TGTGCCAGCAGCAGGGGCCCTGGGGTCGCGATCTACGAGCAGTACTTC. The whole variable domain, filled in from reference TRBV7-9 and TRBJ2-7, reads DTGVSQNPRHKITKRGQNVTFRCDPISEHNRLYWYRQTLGQGPEFLTYFQNEAQLEKSRLLSDRFSAERPKGSFSTLEIQRTEQGDSAMYLCASSRGPGVAIYEQYFGPGTRLTVT.

The CDR3 loop reads CASGPDSHTGELFF. The CDR3 DNA is TGTGCTAGTGGTCCCGACAGCCACACCGGGGAGCTGTTTTTT. The genes are TRBV12-5 and TRBJ2-2, with a possible D match to TRBD1 (5 bases). Per the germline V gene, CDR1 is LGHNT and CDR2 is FRNRAP. This CDR3 contains 14 residues. Trimming took off 5 bases at V and 3 bases at J, with 10 bases between the two ends.

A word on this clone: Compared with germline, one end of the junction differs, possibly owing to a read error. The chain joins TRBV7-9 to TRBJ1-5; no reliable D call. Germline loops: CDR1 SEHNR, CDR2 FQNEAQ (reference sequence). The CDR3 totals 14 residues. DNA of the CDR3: TGTTCCAGCAGCCCAGCAGGTAGCAATCAGCCCCAGCATTTT. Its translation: CSSSPAGSNQPQHF.

Written as DNA, the CDR3 is TGTGCCACCGCGACAGGGGCTTCCTACGAGCAGTACTTC. It encodes CATATGASYEQYF. The chain recombines TRBV5-4 with TRBJ2-7; TRBD1 matches at 8 bases. CDR1 SGHNT and CDR2 YYREEE come from the germline V gene (reference sequence). This CDR3 is built from 13 residues. With V trimmed by 9 bases and J by 1 base, 6 bases remained unmatched.

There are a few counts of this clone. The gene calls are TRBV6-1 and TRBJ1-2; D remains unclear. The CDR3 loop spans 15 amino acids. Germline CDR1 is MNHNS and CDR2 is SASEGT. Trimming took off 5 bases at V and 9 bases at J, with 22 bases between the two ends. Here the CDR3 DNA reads TGTGCCAGCAGTATCCGCTCCGCCGGGGTGATTAGCTACACCTTC. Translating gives CASSIRSAGVISYTF.

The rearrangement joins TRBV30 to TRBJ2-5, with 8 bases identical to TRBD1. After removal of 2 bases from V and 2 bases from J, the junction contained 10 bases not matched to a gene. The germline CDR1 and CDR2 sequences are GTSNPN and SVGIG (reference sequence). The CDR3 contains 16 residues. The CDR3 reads CAWSSRQGRRQETQYF. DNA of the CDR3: TGTGCCTGGAGTTCAAGACAGGGGAGAAGGCAAGAGACCCAGTACTTC.

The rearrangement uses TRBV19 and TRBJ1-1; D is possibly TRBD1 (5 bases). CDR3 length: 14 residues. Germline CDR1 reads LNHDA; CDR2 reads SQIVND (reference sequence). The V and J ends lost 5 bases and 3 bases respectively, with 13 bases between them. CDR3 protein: CASSGRGGHTEAFF. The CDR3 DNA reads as TGTGCCAGTAGTGGCCGCGGGGGTCACACTGAAGCTTTCTTT.

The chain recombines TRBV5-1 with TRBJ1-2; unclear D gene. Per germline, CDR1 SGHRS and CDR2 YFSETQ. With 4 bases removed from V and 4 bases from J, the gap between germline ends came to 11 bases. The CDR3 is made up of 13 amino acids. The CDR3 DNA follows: TGCGCCAGCAGCGCGGACGGGATCTATGGCTACACCTTC. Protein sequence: CASSADGIYGYTF.

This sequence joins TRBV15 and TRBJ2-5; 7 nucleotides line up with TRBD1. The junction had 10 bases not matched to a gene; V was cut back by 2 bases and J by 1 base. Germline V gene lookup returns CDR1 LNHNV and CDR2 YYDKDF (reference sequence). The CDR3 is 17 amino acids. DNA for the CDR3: TGTGCCACCAGCAGAAACGAGACAGGGAGAGGCCAAGAGACCCAGTACTTC. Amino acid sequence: CATSRNETGRGQETQYF.

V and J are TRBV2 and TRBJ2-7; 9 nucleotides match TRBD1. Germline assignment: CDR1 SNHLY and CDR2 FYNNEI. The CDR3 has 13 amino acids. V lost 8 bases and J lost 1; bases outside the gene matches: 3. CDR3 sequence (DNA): TGTGCCAGCTGGGACAGGGAATCCTACGAGCAGTACTTC. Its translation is CASWDRESYEQYF.

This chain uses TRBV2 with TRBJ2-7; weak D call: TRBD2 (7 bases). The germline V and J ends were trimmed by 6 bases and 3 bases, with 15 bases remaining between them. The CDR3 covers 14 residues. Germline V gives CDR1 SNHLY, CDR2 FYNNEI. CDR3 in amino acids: CASRGGGGSYEQYF. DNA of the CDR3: TGTGCCAGCAGGGGGGGCGGGGGCAGCTACGAGCAGTACTTC.

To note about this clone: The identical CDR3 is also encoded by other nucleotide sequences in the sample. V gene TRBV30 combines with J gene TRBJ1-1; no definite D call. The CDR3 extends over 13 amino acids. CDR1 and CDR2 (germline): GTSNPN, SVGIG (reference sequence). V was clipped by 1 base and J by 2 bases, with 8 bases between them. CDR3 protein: CAWSEGLNTEAFF. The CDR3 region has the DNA TGTGCCTGGAGTGAAGGACTTAACACTGAAGCTTTCTTT.

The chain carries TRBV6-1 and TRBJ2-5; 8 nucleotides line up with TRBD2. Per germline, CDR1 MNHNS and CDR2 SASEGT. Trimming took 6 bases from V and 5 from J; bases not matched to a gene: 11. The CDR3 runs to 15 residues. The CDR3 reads CASRTGTRNSETQYF. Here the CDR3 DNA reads TGTGCCAGCAGGACCGGGACTAGGAATAGCGAGACCCAGTACTTC.

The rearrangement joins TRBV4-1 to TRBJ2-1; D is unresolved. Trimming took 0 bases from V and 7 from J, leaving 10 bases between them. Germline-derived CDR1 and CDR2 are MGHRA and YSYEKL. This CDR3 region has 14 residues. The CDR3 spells CASSQDPQRNEQFF. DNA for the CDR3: TGCGCCAGCAGCCAAGATCCCCAGAGGAATGAGCAGTTCTTC.

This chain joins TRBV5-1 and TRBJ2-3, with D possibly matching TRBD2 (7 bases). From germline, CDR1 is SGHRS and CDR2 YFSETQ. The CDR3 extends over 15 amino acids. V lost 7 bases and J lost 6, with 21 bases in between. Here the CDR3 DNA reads TGCGCCAGCCAGAAGGGGGGGGCCCAAGGGGATACGCAGTATTTT. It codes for CASQKGGAQGDTQYF.

In DNA form, the CDR3 reads TGTGCCAGCAGCTGGGGATGGGGCCAGCCCCAGCATTTT. It yields the protein CASSWGWGQPQHF. The chain has TRBV5-8 and TRBJ1-5, with TRBD1 as a possible D gene (5 bases). The CDR3 consists of 13 residues. V was clipped by 3 bases and J by 7 bases, with 11 bases between them. Germline values: CDR1 SGHTS, CDR2 YDEGEE.

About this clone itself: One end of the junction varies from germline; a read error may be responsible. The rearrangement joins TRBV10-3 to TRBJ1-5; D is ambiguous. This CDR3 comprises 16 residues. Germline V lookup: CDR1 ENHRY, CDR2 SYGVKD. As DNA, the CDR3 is TGTGCCCTCAGCGGCTCAACTATCGGCCTAAATCAGCCCCAGCATTTT. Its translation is CALSGSTIGLNQPQHF.

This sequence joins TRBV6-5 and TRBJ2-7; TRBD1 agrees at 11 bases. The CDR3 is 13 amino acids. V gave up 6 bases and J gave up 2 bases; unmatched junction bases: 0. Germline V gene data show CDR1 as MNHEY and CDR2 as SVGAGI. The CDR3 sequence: CASRDRGPYEQYF. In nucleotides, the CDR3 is TGTGCCAGCAGGGACAGGGGGCCCTACGAGCAGTACTTC.

CDR3 coding DNA: TGTGCCAGCAGCACTACCCCCCTAGCGGGGGGGACAGATACGCAGTATTTT. This codes for CASSTTPLAGGTDTQYF. The chain uses TRBV9 and TRBJ2-3; 12 bases agree with TRBD2. V lost 4 bases to trimming and J lost 3 bases; unmatched junction nucleotides: 9. CDR3 length: 17 residues. CDR1 and CDR2 from the germline V gene are SGDLS and YYNGEE.

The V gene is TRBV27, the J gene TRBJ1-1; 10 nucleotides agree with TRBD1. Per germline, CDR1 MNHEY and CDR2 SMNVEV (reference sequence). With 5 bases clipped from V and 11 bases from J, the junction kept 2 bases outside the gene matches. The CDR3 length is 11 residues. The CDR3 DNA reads TGTGCCAGCAGTGACAGGGGGCGCGCTTTCTTT. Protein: CASSDRGRAFF.

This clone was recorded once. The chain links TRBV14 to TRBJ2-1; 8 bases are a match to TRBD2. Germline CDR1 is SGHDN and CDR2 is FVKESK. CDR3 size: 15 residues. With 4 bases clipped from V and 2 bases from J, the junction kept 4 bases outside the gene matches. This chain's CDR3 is CASSLQRGPYNEQFF. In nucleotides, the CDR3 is TGTGCCAGCAGCCTACAGCGGGGGCCCTACAATGAGCAGTTCTTC. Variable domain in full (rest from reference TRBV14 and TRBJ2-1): EAGVTQFPSHSVIEKGQTVTLRCDPISGHDNLYWYRRVMGKEIKFLLHFVKESKQDESGMPNNRFLAERTGGTYSTLKVQPAELEDSGVYFCASSLQRGPYNEQFFGPGTRLTVL.

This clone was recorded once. CDR3 in DNA: TGTGCCAGTAGTACCGGACAGGGAGATGGCACTGAAGCTTTCTTT. This encodes CASSTGQGDGTEAFF. The V gene is TRBV19, the J gene TRBJ1-1; 8 nucleotides align to TRBD1. This CDR3 is 15 amino acids long. V dropped 4 bases and J dropped 4; count of bases not matched to a gene: 8. Germline V gene sequence: CDR1 LNHDA, CDR2 SQIVND (reference sequence).

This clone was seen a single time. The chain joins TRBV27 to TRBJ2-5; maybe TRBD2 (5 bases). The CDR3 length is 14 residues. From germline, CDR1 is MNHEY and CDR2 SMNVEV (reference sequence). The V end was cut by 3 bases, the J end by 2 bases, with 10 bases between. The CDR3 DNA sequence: TGTGCCAGCAGTTTCGGGGTTTCTCAAGAGACCCAGTACTTC. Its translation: CASSFGVSQETQYF.

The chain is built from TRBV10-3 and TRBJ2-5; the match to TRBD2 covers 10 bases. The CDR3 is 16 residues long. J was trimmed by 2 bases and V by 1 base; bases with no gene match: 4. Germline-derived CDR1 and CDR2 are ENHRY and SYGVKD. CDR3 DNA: TGTGCCATCAGTGAGTTCCAAGCGGGGGGGCAAGAGACCCAGTACTTC. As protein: CAISEFQAGGQETQYF.

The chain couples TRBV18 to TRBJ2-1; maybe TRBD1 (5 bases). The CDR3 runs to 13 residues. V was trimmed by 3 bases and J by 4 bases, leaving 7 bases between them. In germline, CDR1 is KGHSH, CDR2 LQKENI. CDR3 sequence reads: CASSPDRYNEQFF. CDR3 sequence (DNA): TGTGCCAGCTCACCCGACAGATACAATGAGCAGTTCTTC.

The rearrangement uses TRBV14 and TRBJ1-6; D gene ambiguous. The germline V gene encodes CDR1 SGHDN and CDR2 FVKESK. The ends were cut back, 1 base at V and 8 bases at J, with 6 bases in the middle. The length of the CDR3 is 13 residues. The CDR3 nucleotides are TGTGCCAGCAGCCAAGCCGGGGATTCACCCCTCCACTTT. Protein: CASSQAGDSPLHF.

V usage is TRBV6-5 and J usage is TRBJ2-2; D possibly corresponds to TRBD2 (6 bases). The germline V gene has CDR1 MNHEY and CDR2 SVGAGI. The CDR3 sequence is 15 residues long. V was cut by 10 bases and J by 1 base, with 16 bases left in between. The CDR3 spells CATRWKEGNTGELFF. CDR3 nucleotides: TGTGCCACAAGGTGGAAGGAGGGGAACACCGGGGAGCTGTTTTTT.